This is a list of T cell receptor beta chains from one sample in a study of blood T cell repertoires in COVID-19. Sequencing used immunoSEQ multiplex PCR; TCRdb keeps in-frame clones, though not all of them. The profile shows over 350,000 clones, 80% to 90% of them singletons. Sequenced sample: PBMCs or T cells enriched from blood (not recorded which). These receptors all come from a woman aged 50 to 65 who had recovered from COVID-19. The CDR3 runs from the conserved cysteine through the conserved F or W. D genes are given only for firm matches. Rows give clone size only sometimes, using once, few, many, or a class for an expanded clone.

CATLADRNTEAFF	TGTGCCACATTGGCGGACAGGAACACTGAAGCTTTCTTT	once	TRBV27	.	TRBJ1-1
CASSPATGQTGYTF	TGCGCCAGCAGCCCGGCTACAGGGCAGACCGGCTACACCTTC	.	TRBV5-1	.	TRBJ1-2
CASSLEPPTGDSGNTIYF	TGTGCCAGCAGCTTAGAACCCCCCACCGGGGACTCTGGAAACACCATATATTTT	.	TRBV7-8	.	TRBJ1-3
CASSLRQQETQYF	TGTGCCAGCAGCTTAAGGCAGCAAGAGACCCAGTACTTC	.	TRBV7-3	.	TRBJ2-5
CASSAVGSGGYNEQFF	TGTGCCAGCAGCGCCGTCGGTAGCGGGGGGTACAATGAGCAGTTCTTC	.	TRBV9	TRBD2	TRBJ2-1
CASSLGGQGRGNTIYF	TGTGCCAGCAGCTTGGGAGGACAGGGGAGAGGAAACACCATATATTTT	.	TRBV5-5	TRBD1	TRBJ1-3
CASSYSGGRIAREQYF	TGTGCCAGCAGTTACTCCGGCGGTCGGATAGCTAGGGAGCAGTACTTC	.	TRBV6-5	.	TRBJ2-7
CASSLGNRGQVSEQFF	TGTGCCAGCAGCTTAGGCAACAGGGGGCAAGTGAGTGAGCAGTTCTTC	once	TRBV7-2	TRBD1	TRBJ2-1
CASSSDRGHYGYTF	TGTGCCAGCAGCTCGGACAGGGGGCATTATGGCTACACCTTC	.	TRBV7-3	TRBD1	TRBJ1-2
CASSLAGGNSPLHF	TGCGCCAGCAGCTTGGCAGGGGGAAATTCACCCCTCCACTTT	.	TRBV5-1	TRBD1	TRBJ1-6
CASRWDGRPYGYTF	TGTGCCAGCAGATGGGACGGGAGGCCGTATGGCTACACCTTC	.	TRBV6-5	.	TRBJ1-2
CASSRGRGGPRYEQYF	TGTGCCAGCAGCCGGGGGAGGGGCGGGCCCCGGTACGAGCAGTACTTC	once	TRBV27	TRBD2	TRBJ2-7
CASSQGGGANWNEQFF	TGTGCCAGCAGCCAAGGCGGGGGGGCGAATTGGAATGAGCAGTTCTTC	.	TRBV4-2	TRBD2	TRBJ2-1
CASSQESRVGQPQHF	TGCGCCAGCAGCCAAGAAAGCAGGGTGGGTCAGCCCCAGCATTTT	.	TRBV4-3	.	TRBJ1-5
CASMTLGYGYTF	TGTGCCAGTATGACGCTAGGCTATGGCTACACCTTC	.	TRBV19	.	TRBJ1-2
CASSIRGGRQPQHF	TGTGCCAGTAGTATCCGGGGGGGCCGTCAGCCCCAGCATTTT	.	TRBV19	.	TRBJ1-5
CASSSRLAGGFYQETQYF	TGTGCCAGCAGCTCACGCCTAGCGGGGGGATTCTATCAAGAGACCCAGTACTTC	.	TRBV7-2	TRBD2	TRBJ2-5
CASSQAGAGNTHQPQHF	TGTGCCAGCAGCCAGGCGGGGGCTGGGAACACACATCAGCCCCAGCATTTT	.	TRBV3-1/TRBV3-2	.	TRBJ1-5
CASSFGLRTDTQYF	TGTGCCAGCAGCTTTGGGTTGAGGACAGATACGCAGTATTTT	.	TRBV5-4	.	TRBJ2-3
CSAPSSYGYTF	TGCAGCGCCCCTTCCAGCTATGGCTACACCTTC	once	TRBV29-1	.	TRBJ1-2
CASSVTQGTPGANVLTF	TGTGCCAGCAGCGTTACCCAGGGAACCCCTGGGGCCAACGTCCTGACTTTC	.	TRBV9	.	TRBJ2-6
CASSQGKGGGEKLFF	TGCGCCAGCAGCCAAGGGAAGGGGGGGGGTGAAAAACTGTTTTTT	.	TRBV4-1	.	TRBJ1-4
CAIGKPGLAGFRELFF	TGTGCCATCGGAAAACCGGGACTAGCGGGGTTCCGGGAGCTGTTTTTT	.	TRBV21-1	.	TRBJ2-2
CASSDSGRVNNEQFF	TGTGCCAGCAGTGACTCTGGCAGGGTCAACAATGAGCAGTTCTTC	.	TRBV6-4	.	TRBJ2-1
CASKGQGPNEQYF	TGTGCCAGCAAAGGACAGGGGCCCAACGAGCAGTACTTC	.	TRBV28	TRBD1	TRBJ2-7
CASSSRTSYNEQFF	TGTGCCAGCAGCTCCCGGACTAGCTACAATGAGCAGTTCTTC	.	TRBV7-3	TRBD2	TRBJ2-1
CASSVGREGTEAFF	TGTGCCAGCAGTGTCGGCCGGGAGGGCACTGAAGCTTTCTTT	.	TRBV2	.	TRBJ1-1
CASSSLPGDTIYF	TGTGCCAGTAGTTCCCTCCCTGGAGACACCATATATTTT	.	TRBV19	.	TRBJ1-3
CASSLGAGVLQEQYF	TGTGCCAGCAGCTTAGGGGCAGGGGTCTTACAGGAGCAGTACTTC	.	TRBV7-9	.	TRBJ2-7
CASSLSTGSYNEQFF	TGCGCCAGCAGCCTTTCGACAGGGTCATACAATGAGCAGTTCTTC	.	TRBV4-3	TRBD1	TRBJ2-1
CASSSTGEAYEQYF	TGTGCCAGCTCATCTACAGGGGAGGCCTACGAGCAGTACTTC	.	TRBV18	.	TRBJ2-7
CASSLGAAGANVLTF	TGCGCCAGCAGCTTGGGGGCTGCTGGGGCCAACGTCCTGACTTTC	.	TRBV5-1	.	TRBJ2-6
CSVEATVKSEQYF	TGCAGCGTTGAAGCCACAGTGAAGTCCGAGCAGTACTTC	.	TRBV29-1	.	TRBJ2-7
CASSVVTGGTGELFF	TGTGCCAGCAGCGTAGTCACAGGGGGAACCGGGGAGCTGTTTTTT	.	TRBV9	TRBD1	TRBJ2-2
CASSQEGQGVGNEQFF	TGCGCCAGCAGCCAAGAAGGTCAGGGGGTGGGGAATGAGCAGTTCTTC	.	TRBV4-1	TRBD1	TRBJ2-1